These T cell receptor beta chains were read from a single sample in a study of T cells in Graves' hyperthyroidism and ophthalmopathy. TCRdb reanalysed the multiplex PCR reads using MiXCR and keeps one entry per CDR3 protein. The data contain hundreds of thousands of distinct CDR3 sequences, 15% to 17% of them singletons. Material for sequencing was blood. These receptors came from a woman aged 18-29 years with Graves' hyperthyroidism. The CDR3 runs from the conserved cysteine through the conserved F or W. The D gene is left open where the match is weak. Size is omitted from some rows. Given values are once, few, many or a class for expanded clones.

j_gene,v_gene,abundance,d_gene,CDR3nt,CDR3aa
TRBJ2-1,TRBV11-3,many,TRBD2,TGTGCCAGCAGCTTAGATCTAGGACTAGCGGGTTACAATGAGCAGTTCTTC,CASSLDLGLAGYNEQFF
TRBJ1-3,TRBV10-3,many,.,TGTGCCATCAGTGAGGGGGTAACCTCTGGAAACACCATATATTTT,CAISEGVTSGNTIYF
TRBJ2-5,TRBV29-1,many,TRBD1,TGCAGCGTTACTCTTCCCGGGACAGGAGATTCACAGTACTTC,CSVTLPGTGDSQYF
TRBJ2-1,TRBV6-6,many,TRBD2,TGTGCCAGCAGTTACTCTGGACTAGCGCATTACAATGAGCAGTTCTTC,CASSYSGLAHYNEQFF
TRBJ2-5,TRBV5-5,few,.,TGTGCCAGCAGCTTGAAGGAGGGGCCCGAGGCCCAGTACTTC,CASSLKEGPEAQYF
TRBJ2-1,TRBV5-6,many,.,TGTGCCAGCAGCTGGGGGGCGCGCACCTACAATGAGCAGTTCTTC,CASSWGARTYNEQFF
TRBJ2-7,TRBV6-1,many,TRBD1,TGTGCCAGCGGAACAACCGGGACAGGGCCCTACGAGCAGTACTTC,CASGTTGTGPYEQYF
TRBJ2-7,TRBV7-9,many,TRBD1,TGTGCCAGCAGCTTGGACAGGGGGCACGAGCAGTACTTC,CASSLDRGHEQYF
TRBJ1-5,TRBV19,few,.,TGTGCCAGTAGTTCGGTCAGGGGCCGGGGGAGCAATCAGCCCCAGCATTTT,CASSSVRGRGSNQPQHF
TRBJ1-3,TRBV25-1,.,TRBD1,TGTGCCAGCAGTGAATTACAACAGGGGGGAAACACCATATATTTT,CASSELQQGGNTIYF
TRBJ2-3,TRBV6-1,.,.,TGTGCCAGCAGTCCTGGACGGACCGTGTCAGATACGCAGTATTTT,CASSPGRTVSDTQYF
TRBJ1-3,TRBV5-1,many,.,TGCGCCAGCAGCTCAGGGGCTGGAAACACCATATATTTT,CASSSGAGNTIYF
TRBJ2-2,TRBV7-9,few,.,TGTGCCAGCAGCTCACCCGGACAGAGGGCTAACACCGGGGAGCTGCTTTTT,CASSSPGQRANTGELLF
TRBJ2-3,TRBV12-3/TRBV12-4,many,.,TGTGCCAGCAGTTTATACAACAGTGGCACAGATACGCAGTATTTT,CASSLYNSGTDTQYF
TRBJ2-2,TRBV7-9,.,TRBD2,TGTGCCAGCAGCCCTTTACTAGCGGGAGATGGGGAGCTGTTTTTT,CASSPLLAGDGELFF
TRBJ2-1,TRBV19,many,.,TGTGCCAGTAGTATACAGCCCCCTGGGTACAATGAGCAGTTCTTC,CASSIQPPGYNEQFF
TRBJ2-7,TRBV11-2,many,.,TGTGCCAGCAGCTTTTCCGACACGGATGCCTACGAGCAGTACTTC,CASSFSDTDAYEQYF
TRBJ1-1,TRBV5-1,many,.,TGCGCCAGCAGTTCCTCTGGACTCGGGTATGGAAACACTGAAGCTTTCTTT,CASSSSGLGYGNTEAFF
TRBJ1-5,TRBV10-3,.,.,TGTGCCATCAGTCAAGGGGACACCCCAAGCAATCAGCCCCAGCATTTT,CAISQGDTPSNQPQHF
TRBJ2-1,TRBV3-1,many,TRBD2,TGTGCCAGCAGCCAAGAAGGGGCTAGCGGGGGGAAGGGCTATGTAAGGAATGAGCAGTTCTTC,CASSQEGASGGKGYVRNEQFF
TRBJ1-1,TRBV11-3,.,TRBD1,TGTGCCAGCAGCTTTGGACAGGGGTACGTGAACACTGAAGCTTTCTTT,CASSFGQGYVNTEAFF
TRBJ2-1,TRBV3-1,many,.,TGTGCCAGCAGCCAAGATAGGGGGGGCCCCAGCAAGCAGTTCTTC,CASSQDRGGPSKQFF
TRBJ2-7,TRBV6-1,many,.,TGTGCCAGCAGTGAATACAGGGTGCACGAGCAGTACTTC,CASSEYRVHEQYF
TRBJ2-5,TRBV11-1,few,.,TGTGCCAGCAGCTTAGGACAGGAGAGAGAGACCCAGTACTTC,CASSLGQERETQYF
TRBJ2-1,TRBV9,.,.,TGTGCCAGCAGCGTGCAGGGAGGTTCGAATGAGCAGTTCTTC,CASSVQGGSNEQFF
TRBJ1-4,TRBV28,few,TRBD1,TGTGCCAGCAGCGGCGGGACAGGGGAAGAAAAACTGTTTTTT,CASSGGTGEEKLFF
TRBJ2-1,TRBV28,.,TRBD2,TGTGCCAGCAGATATAGCGGGGGGTGGGGCAATGAGCAGTTCTTC,CASRYSGGWGNEQFF
TRBJ2-3,TRBV11-2,many,.,TGTGCCAGCAGCTACCCTCGGGGGCAGGGGCCAGTCACAGATACGCAGTATTTT,CASSYPRGQGPVTDTQYF
TRBJ2-5,TRBV5-1,.,TRBD1,TGCGCCAGCACCGTAGACAGGGTACAAGAGACCCAGTACTTC,CASTVDRVQETQYF
TRBJ2-1,TRBV4-1,many,.,TGCGCCAGCAGCCAAGCCGGGACTGGCTCCTACAATGAGCAGTTCTTC,CASSQAGTGSYNEQFF
TRBJ2-3,TRBV5-1,.,.,TGCGCCAGCTCACCAGCGGAGGCAGATACGCAGTATTTT,CASSPAEADTQYF
TRBJ1-2,TRBV11-1,many,.,TGTGCCAGCAGCTTAACAGGATCCAACTACTATGGCTACACCTTC,CASSLTGSNYYGYTF
TRBJ2-7,TRBV20-1,many,.,TGCAGTGCTAGAGCCTTTTACGAGCAGTACTTC,CSARAFYEQYF
TRBJ1-2,TRBV20-1,few,TRBD1,TGCAGTGCTAGAGGGACAGGGGGAGAAGACTACACCTTC,CSARGTGGEDYTF
TRBJ1-2,TRBV29-1,many,.,TGCAGCACAACCCCGGAGGGACACTATGGCTACACCTTC,CSTTPEGHYGYTF
TRBJ2-7,TRBV6-1,once,TRBD2,TGTGCCAGCAGTGCAGCCGGGAGGCTGAAGGTCGAGCAGTACTTC,CASSAAGRLKVEQYF
TRBJ2-3,TRBV20-1,few,.,TGCAGCGATAGCGCCACTAGCACAGATACGCAGTATTTT,CSDSATSTDTQYF
TRBJ2-5,TRBV7-7,.,TRBD2,TGTGCTAGCAGCTTAGTCTCGGGGGGGCCGGAAGAGACCCAGTACTTC,CASSLVSGGPEETQYF
TRBJ2-5,TRBV19,few,TRBD2,TGTGCCAGTAGCAACTCCCCCTCGGGACTAGCGGCTCCAGAGACCCAGTACTTC,CASSNSPSGLAAPETQYF
TRBJ2-7,TRBV3-1,many,TRBD2,TGTGCCAGCAGCCAAGATGCAAGCGGGGGGGCCCACGAGCAGTACTTC,CASSQDASGGAHEQYF
TRBJ2-7,TRBV25-1,many,.,TGTGCCAGCGAAAGGAGGGGGGCTATCTACGAGCAGTACTTC,CASERRGAIYEQYF
TRBJ2-1,TRBV3-1,many,TRBD2,TGTGCCAGTAGCGGGTACAATGAGCAGTTCTTC,CASSGYNEQFF
TRBJ2-4,TRBV9,many,.,TGTGCCAGCAGCGACCCGCAGGGTATGAACATTCAGTACTTC,CASSDPQGMNIQYF
TRBJ2-7,TRBV5-6,many,TRBD1,TGTGCCAGCAACCCGCTGGGACAGGGTCTTTACGAGCAGTACTTC,CASNPLGQGLYEQYF
TRBJ1-1,TRBV6-1,many,.,TGTGCCAGCAAATTTGGGGGGCGCAGCCTTGAAGCTTTCTTT,CASKFGGRSLEAFF
TRBJ2-1,TRBV6-2/TRBV6-3,many,TRBD2,TGTGCCAGCAGTTGGTACCCTACGCGGGGGGCATCGGTCGATGAGCAGTTCTTC,CASSWYPTRGASVDEQFF
TRBJ1-4,TRBV27,.,.,TGTGCCAGCAGTTTTGGGGCAGGAGGCAGCGAAAAACTGTTTTTT,CASSFGAGGSEKLFF
TRBJ2-1,TRBV9,many,TRBD2,TGTGCCAGCAGCGGCGGGACTAGCGGGACCGAACCCTACAATGAGCAGTTCTTC,CASSGGTSGTEPYNEQFF
TRBJ1-2,TRBV7-8,many,.,TGTGCCAGCAGCTTAGCCCCGGCGGGGGCTGTCTATGGCTACACCTTC,CASSLAPAGAVYGYTF
TRBJ2-5,TRBV7-8,.,TRBD2,TGTGCCAGCAGCTTAGATCCGGCTAGCGGGAGGGAGACCCAGTACTTC,CASSLDPASGRETQYF
TRBJ2-2,TRBV2,many,TRBD2,TGTGCCAGCAGTGGGGTCAGCGGGAGGGCCGCCGGGGAGCTGTTTTTT,CASSGVSGRAAGELFF
TRBJ2-5,TRBV2,many,TRBD2,TGTGCCAGCAGTGGTGGCGGGGGGGCCGGAGAGACCCAGTACTTC,CASSGGGGAGETQYF
TRBJ2-3,TRBV18,many,.,TGTGCCAGCTCACCAATTAGCACAGATACGCAGTATTTT,CASSPISTDTQYF
TRBJ1-2,TRBV20-1,few,TRBD1,TGCAGTGCTAGAGTCCCTCCGGTGGGACAGGGGAGGTTAGGGGGATATGGCTACACCTTC,CSARVPPVGQGRLGGYGYTF
TRBJ2-7,TRBV20-1,many,.,TGCAGTGCTAGAGAGGGCTTAGGGCTCCACGAGCAGTACTTC,CSAREGLGLHEQYF
TRBJ2-3,TRBV4-2,.,.,TGTGCCAGCAGCCCCCGGATAGCGCTCGCTAGAGATACGCAGTATTTT,CASSPRIALARDTQYF
TRBJ2-3,TRBV7-9,many,.,TGTGCCAGTTACAGACTCATCACAGATACGCAGTATTTT,CASYRLITDTQYF
TRBJ1-1,TRBV30,many,.,TGTGCCTGGAGTGCCCGGAATGGGAACACTGAAGCTTTCTTT,CAWSARNGNTEAFF
TRBJ1-2,TRBV6-5,many,.,TGTGCCAGCAGTTACGGTGCAGGGTCTAACTATGGCTACACCTTC,CASSYGAGSNYGYTF